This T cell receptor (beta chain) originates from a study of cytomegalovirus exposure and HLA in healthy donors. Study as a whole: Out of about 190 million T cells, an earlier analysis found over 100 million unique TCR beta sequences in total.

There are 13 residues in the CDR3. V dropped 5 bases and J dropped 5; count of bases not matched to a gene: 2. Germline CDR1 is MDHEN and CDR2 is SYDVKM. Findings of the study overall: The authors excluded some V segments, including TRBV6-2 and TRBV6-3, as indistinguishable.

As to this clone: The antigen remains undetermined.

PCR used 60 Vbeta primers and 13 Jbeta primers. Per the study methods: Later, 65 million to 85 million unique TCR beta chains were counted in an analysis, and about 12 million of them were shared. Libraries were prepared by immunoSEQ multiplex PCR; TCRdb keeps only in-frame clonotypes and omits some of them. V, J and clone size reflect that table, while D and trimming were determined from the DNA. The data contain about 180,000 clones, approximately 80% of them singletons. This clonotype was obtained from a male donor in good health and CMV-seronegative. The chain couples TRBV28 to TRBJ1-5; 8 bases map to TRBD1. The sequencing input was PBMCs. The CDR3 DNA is TGTGCCAGCAGTCGACAGGGGCATCAGCCCCAGCATTTT. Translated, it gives CASSRQGHQPQHF.